What follows are 9 T cell receptor beta chains derived from one specimen sequenced in a study of blood T cell repertoires in COVID-19. Profiling relied on immunoSEQ multiplex PCR, and the TCRdb table lists in-frame clones only, not all of them. This repertoire shows roughly 400,000 clones, nearly 90% found once; its top ten account for approximately 2.1%. The material sequenced was PBMCs or T cells enriched from blood (not recorded which). The receptors shown here come from a woman aged 35 to 49 with acute COVID-19.

V and J are TRBV6-5 and TRBJ2-7, with 7 bases that match TRBD1. Germline V gene sequence: CDR1 MNHEY, CDR2 SVGAGI. V lost 6 bases and J lost 10; bases outside the gene matches: 6. This CDR3 comprises 11 residues. The CDR3 loop reads CASSNRDSQYF. CDR3 coding DNA: TGTGCCAGCAGCAACCGGGACAGCCAGTACTTC.

This clone has only one observation. J is TRBJ1-2 and V is TRBV7-9; D is perhaps TRBD1 (5 bases). Trimming removed 4 bases at V and 8 bases at J, with 14 bases between. The V gene's germline CDR1 is SEHNR and CDR2 FQNEAQ (reference sequence). The CDR3 extends over 13 amino acids. The CDR3 protein is CASSSDTGYGYTF. Here the CDR3 DNA reads TGTGCCAGCAGCTCCGATACAGGTTACGGCTACACCTTC.

This clone was observed a handful of times. The genes are TRBV10-3 and TRBJ1-1; no clear D gene. The CDR3 spans 18 residues. V was clipped by 0 bases and J by 1 base, with 18 bases between them. From germline, CDR1 is ENHRY and CDR2 SYGVKD. CDR3 DNA sequence: TGTGCCATCAGTGAGTCGATCTTCGAGCCAAGAGGGAACACTGAAGCTTTCTTT. Translated, it gives CAISESIFEPRGNTEAFF.

This chain connects TRBV3-1 (or the pseudogene TRBV3-2) to TRBJ2-7; no reliable D call. The length of the CDR3 is 13 residues. Germline V lookup: CDR1 LGHDT, CDR2 YNNKEL (reference sequence). V lost 0 bases, J lost 4 bases, and 7 bases lay in between. The CDR3 nucleotides are TGTGCCAGCAGCCAAGACCACGGGTACGAGCAGTACTTC. Translation: CASSQDHGYEQYF.

The genes are TRBV3-1 (or the pseudogene TRBV3-2) and TRBJ2-2; D ambiguous. Germline lookup yields CDR1 LGHDT and CDR2 YNNKEL (reference sequence). This CDR3 is built from 13 residues. V lost 1 base and J lost 8, with 8 bases in between. The CDR3 DNA reads TGTGCCAGCAGCCAAGTCCCGGAGGGGGAGCTGTTTTTT. As protein: CASSQVPEGELFF.

The CDR3, as DNA: TGTGCCAGTAGGGGCCCGGGACAATTTAATGAGCAGTTCTTC. Translated: CASRGPGQFNEQFF. V and J are TRBV19 and TRBJ2-1; D may be TRBD1 (6 bases). Germline CDR1 and CDR2: LNHDA and SQIVND (reference sequence). This CDR3 is built from 14 residues. Trimming took off 6 bases at V and 7 bases at J, with 16 bases between the two ends.

The chain carries TRBV28 and TRBJ1-6; no clear D. The length of the CDR3 is 12 residues. V lost 7 bases and J lost 8, with 9 bases in between. Germline assignment: CDR1 MDHEN and CDR2 SYDVKM. This chain's CDR3 is CASKLLYSPLHF. As DNA, the CDR3 is TGTGCCAGCAAACTCCTCTATTCACCCCTCCACTTT.

The chain uses TRBV18 and TRBJ1-6; D is unclear. There are 15 residues in the CDR3. V lost 3 bases to trimming and J lost 6 bases, with 12 bases between them. The germline CDR1 and CDR2 sequences are KGHSH and LQKENI. The CDR3 here is CASSPAEVGNSPLHF. CDR3 coding DNA: TGTGCCAGCTCACCTGCCGAGGTTGGTAATTCACCCCTCCACTTT.

The chain combines TRBV6-5 with TRBJ1-2; TRBD1 matches 8 bases. Trimming at V came to 5 bases and at J to 4 bases, leaving 6 bases not matched to a gene. CDR1 MNHEY and CDR2 SVGAGI come from the germline V gene. CDR3 length: 14 amino acids. CDR3 in amino acids: CASSTGQGLYGYTF. As DNA, the CDR3 is TGTGCCAGCAGTACCGGACAGGGACTCTATGGCTACACCTTC.